This passage covers 10 T cell receptor beta chains from one sample sequenced in a study of blood T cell repertoires in COVID-19. Profiling relied on immunoSEQ multiplex PCR, and the TCRdb table lists in-frame clones only, not all of them. The sample has 75,000 to 100,000 clones; roughly 84% are singletons. The specimen sequenced was peripheral blood. All receptors come from a woman older than 75 with acute or convalescent COVID-19.

V and J are TRBV7-8 and TRBJ1-2; tentative D call: TRBD1 (5 bases). The germline CDR1 and CDR2 sequences are SGHVS and FQNEAQ. CDR3 length: 15 amino acids. Trimming took off 1 base at V and 7 bases at J, with 16 bases between the two ends. CDR3 protein: CASSLGIGVKSGYTF. CDR3 DNA: TGTGCCAGCAGCTTAGGTATAGGGGTAAAGAGTGGCTACACCTTC.

The genes are TRBV7-2 and TRBJ1-1, with 8 bases lining up with TRBD1. The CDR3 loop spans 14 amino acids. The V gene's germline CDR1 is SGHTA and CDR2 FQGNSA. The V gene end was trimmed by 6 bases and the J gene end by 4 bases; junction bases not matched to a gene: 7. The CDR3 region has the DNA TGTGCCAGCAGACCGCAGGGGGCGAGCACTGAAGCTTTCTTT. Residues: CASRPQGASTEAFF.

The chain uses TRBV19 and TRBJ1-2; 7 bases are a match to TRBD1. This CDR3 comprises 15 residues. V was clipped by 7 bases and J by 1 base; unmatched bases: 9. CDR1 and CDR2 from the germline V gene are LNHDA and SQIVND (reference sequence). The CDR3 is CASTKQGINNYGYTF. The DNA of the CDR3 is TGTGCCAGTACTAAACAGGGGATCAATAACTATGGCTACACCTTC.

The J gene is TRBJ1-5, the V gene TRBV5-5; D not certain. This CDR3 is built from 15 residues. Trimming removed 1 base from V and 6 bases from J, with 14 bases in between. Per germline, CDR1 SGHKS and CDR2 YYEKEE (reference sequence). The CDR3 sequence: CASSLTPNRGQPQHF. For the CDR3, the DNA is TGTGCCAGCAGCTTGACCCCCAATAGAGGTCAGCCCCAGCATTTT.

The V call is TRBV4-2, the J call TRBJ2-1; 10 bases are a match to TRBD1. Germline V gives CDR1 LGHNA, CDR2 YNFKEQ. V lost 0 bases to trimming and J lost 9 bases; unmatched junction nucleotides: 11. This CDR3 contains 17 residues. This CDR3 reads CASSQDIRDRGGGEQFF. CDR3 sequence (DNA): TGTGCCAGCAGCCAAGACATACGGGACAGGGGAGGAGGTGAGCAGTTCTTC.

CDR3 in amino acids: CASKMGGGDMNTEAFF. In DNA form, the CDR3 reads TGCGCCAGTAAGATGGGTGGAGGAGACATGAACACTGAAGCTTTCTTT. The V call is TRBV5-1, the J call TRBJ1-1; D remains ambiguous. The CDR3 runs 16 residues. V shed 8 bases and J shed 0 bases, with 20 bases lying between them. Germline V CDR1 and CDR2: SGHRS, YFSETQ.

CDR3 bases: TGTGCCAGTACCGACAGGGGCTCGGCTAATGAAAAACTGTTTTTT. Amino acid sequence: CASTDRGSANEKLFF. The chain joins TRBV19 to TRBJ1-4, with 8 bases identical to TRBD1. V gave up 7 bases and J gave up 3 bases; unmatched junction bases: 7. The V gene's germline CDR1 is LNHDA and CDR2 SQIVND (reference sequence). CDR3 size: 15 residues.

This clone has just one count. The rearrangement joins TRBV7-2 to TRBJ2-3; no clear D gene. Per germline, CDR1 SGHTA and CDR2 FQGNSA. There are 15 residues in the CDR3. Trimming removed 6 bases from V and 0 bases from J, with 13 bases in between. CDR3 DNA sequence: TGTGCCAGCAGGTTATCCAGCGCTAGCACAGATACGCAGTATTTT. It codes for CASRLSSASTDTQYF.

The chain employs TRBV4-1 and TRBJ2-7; the D gene is possibly TRBD2 (6 bases). This CDR3 is 11 amino acids long. CDR1 MGHRA and CDR2 YSYEKL come from the germline V gene. V lost 3 bases and J lost 7, with 7 bases in between. DNA for the CDR3: TGCGCCAGCAGCCAGGAGGGAGAGCAGTACTTC. Its protein is CASSQEGEQYF.

The chain employs TRBV6-6 and TRBJ2-7, with TRBD1 identical over 9 bases. This CDR3 has 15 residues. With 0 bases clipped from V and 2 bases from J, the junction kept 2 bases outside the gene matches. Germline CDR1 MNHNY, CDR2 SVGAGI (reference sequence). The CDR3 spells CASSYSGTGTYEQYF. The CDR3 DNA sequence: TGTGCCAGCAGTTACTCCGGGACAGGGACCTACGAGCAGTACTTC.